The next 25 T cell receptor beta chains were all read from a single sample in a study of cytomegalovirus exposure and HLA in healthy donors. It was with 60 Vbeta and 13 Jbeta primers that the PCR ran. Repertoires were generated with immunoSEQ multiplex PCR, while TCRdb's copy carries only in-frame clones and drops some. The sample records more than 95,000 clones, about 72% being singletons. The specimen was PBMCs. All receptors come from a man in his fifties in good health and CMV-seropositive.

The DNA of the CDR3 is TGTGCCAGTAGTACCCCCAAACTAGCGGGGCCAGGAAATGAGCAGTTCTTC. This gives the protein CASSTPKLAGPGNEQFF. This chain links TRBV19 with TRBJ2-1, with 10 bases lining up with TRBD2. The CDR3 totals 17 residues. From germline, CDR1 is LNHDA and CDR2 SQIVND (reference sequence). After removal of 4 bases from V and 7 bases from J, the junction contained 13 bases not matched to a gene.

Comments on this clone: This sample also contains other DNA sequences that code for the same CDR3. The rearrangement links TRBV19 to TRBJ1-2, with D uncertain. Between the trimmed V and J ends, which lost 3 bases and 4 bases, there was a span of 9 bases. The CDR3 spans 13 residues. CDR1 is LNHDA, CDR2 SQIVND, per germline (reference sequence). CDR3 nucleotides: TGTGCCAGTAGTATCGGGGTCGGCTATGGCTACACCTTC. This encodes CASSIGVGYGYTF.

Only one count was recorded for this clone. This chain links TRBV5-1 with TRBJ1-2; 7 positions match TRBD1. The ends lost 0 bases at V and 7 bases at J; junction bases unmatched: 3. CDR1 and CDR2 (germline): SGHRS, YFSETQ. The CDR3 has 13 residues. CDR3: CASSLGDSGGYTF. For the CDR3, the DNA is TGCGCCAGCAGCTTGGGGGACAGCGGTGGCTACACCTTC.

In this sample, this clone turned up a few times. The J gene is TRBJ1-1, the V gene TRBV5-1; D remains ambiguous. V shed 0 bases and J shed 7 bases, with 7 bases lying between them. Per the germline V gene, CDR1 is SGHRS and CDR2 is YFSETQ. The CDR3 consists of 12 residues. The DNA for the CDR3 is TGCGCCAGCAGCTTGGGCCAGCGTGAAGCTTTCTTT. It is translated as CASSLGQREAFF.

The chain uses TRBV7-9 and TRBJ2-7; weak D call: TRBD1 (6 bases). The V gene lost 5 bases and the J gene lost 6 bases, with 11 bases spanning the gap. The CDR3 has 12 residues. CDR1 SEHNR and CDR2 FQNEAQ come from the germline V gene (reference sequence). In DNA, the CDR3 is TGTGCCAGCAGCATCACAGGGAGCGAGCAGTACTTC. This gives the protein CASSITGSEQYF.

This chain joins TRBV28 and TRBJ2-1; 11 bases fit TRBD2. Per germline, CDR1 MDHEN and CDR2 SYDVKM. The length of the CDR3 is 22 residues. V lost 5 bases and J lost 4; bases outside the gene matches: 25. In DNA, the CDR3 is TGTGCCAGCAGTGAGCCCGCCCATCAGTGGATTAGCGGGAGGGGGAGGTACAATGAGCAGTTCTTC. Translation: CASSEPAHQWISGRGRYNEQFF.

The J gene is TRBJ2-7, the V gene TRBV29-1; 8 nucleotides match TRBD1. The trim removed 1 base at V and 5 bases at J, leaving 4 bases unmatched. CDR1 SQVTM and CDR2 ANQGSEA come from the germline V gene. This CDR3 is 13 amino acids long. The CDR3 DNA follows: TGCAGCGTTGAAGGGTCGGACAGGGACGAGCAGTACTTC. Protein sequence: CSVEGSDRDEQYF.

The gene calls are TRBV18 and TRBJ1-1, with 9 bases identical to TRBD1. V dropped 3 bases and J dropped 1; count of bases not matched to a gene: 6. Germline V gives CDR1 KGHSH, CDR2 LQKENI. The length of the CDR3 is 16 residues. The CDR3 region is CASSPRQGVQNTEAFF. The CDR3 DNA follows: TGTGCCAGCTCACCGCGACAGGGGGTCCAGAACACTGAAGCTTTCTTT.

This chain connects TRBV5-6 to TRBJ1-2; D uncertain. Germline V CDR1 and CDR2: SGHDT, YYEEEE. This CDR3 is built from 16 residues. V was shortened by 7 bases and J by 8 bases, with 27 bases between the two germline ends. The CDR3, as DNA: TGTGCCAGCGCAGAGGAGGGCCTGGTCCTTTTCGGCGGCTACACCTTC. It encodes CASAEEGLVLFGGYTF.

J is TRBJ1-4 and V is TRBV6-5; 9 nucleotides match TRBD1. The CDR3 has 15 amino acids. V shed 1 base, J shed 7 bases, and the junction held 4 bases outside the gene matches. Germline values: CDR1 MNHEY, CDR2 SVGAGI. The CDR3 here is CASSYYRGRGEKLFF. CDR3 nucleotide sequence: TGTGCCAGCAGTTACTACAGGGGGCGGGGTGAAAAACTGTTTTTT.

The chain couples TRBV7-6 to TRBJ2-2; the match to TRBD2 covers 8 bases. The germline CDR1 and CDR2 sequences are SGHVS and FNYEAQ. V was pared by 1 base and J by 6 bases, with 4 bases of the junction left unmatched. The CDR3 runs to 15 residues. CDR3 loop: CASSLVLAGSGELFF. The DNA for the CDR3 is TGTGCCAGCAGCTTAGTCTTAGCGGGGTCCGGGGAGCTGTTTTTT.

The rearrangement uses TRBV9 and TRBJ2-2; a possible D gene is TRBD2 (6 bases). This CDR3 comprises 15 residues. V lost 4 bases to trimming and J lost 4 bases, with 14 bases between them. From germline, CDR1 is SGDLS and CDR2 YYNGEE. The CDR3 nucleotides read TGTGCCAGCAGCCCCCCGGGGGATCGCACCGGGGAGCTGTTTTTT. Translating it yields CASSPPGDRTGELFF.

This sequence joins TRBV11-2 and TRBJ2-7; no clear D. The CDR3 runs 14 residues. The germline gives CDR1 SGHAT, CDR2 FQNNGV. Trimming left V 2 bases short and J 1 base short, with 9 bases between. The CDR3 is CASSLPQKSYEQYF. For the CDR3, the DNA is TGTGCCAGCAGCTTACCGCAGAAGTCCTACGAGCAGTACTTC.

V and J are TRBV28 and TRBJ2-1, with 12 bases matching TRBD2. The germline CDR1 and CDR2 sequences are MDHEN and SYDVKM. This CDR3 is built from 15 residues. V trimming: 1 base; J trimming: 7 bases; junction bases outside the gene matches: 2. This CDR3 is CASSLSSGRVNEQFF. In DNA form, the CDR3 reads TGTGCCAGCAGTTTATCTAGCGGGAGGGTTAATGAGCAGTTCTTC.

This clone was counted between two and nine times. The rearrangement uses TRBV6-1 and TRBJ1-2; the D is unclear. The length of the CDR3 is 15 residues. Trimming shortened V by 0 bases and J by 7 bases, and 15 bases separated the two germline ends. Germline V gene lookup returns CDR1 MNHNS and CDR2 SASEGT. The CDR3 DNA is TGTGCCAGCAGTGAAGCGATCCTCCTCCGGGTTGGCTACACCTTC. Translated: CASSEAILLRVGYTF.

The CDR3 region has the DNA TGTGCCAGCAGCTTATCGGAGGAGACCCAGTACTTC. This sequence encodes CASSLSEETQYF. V gene TRBV7-9 combines with J gene TRBJ2-5; D unclear. The germline V and J ends were trimmed by 2 bases and 5 bases, with 6 bases remaining between them. This CDR3 is built from 12 residues. Germline lookup yields CDR1 SEHNR and CDR2 FQNEAQ (reference sequence).

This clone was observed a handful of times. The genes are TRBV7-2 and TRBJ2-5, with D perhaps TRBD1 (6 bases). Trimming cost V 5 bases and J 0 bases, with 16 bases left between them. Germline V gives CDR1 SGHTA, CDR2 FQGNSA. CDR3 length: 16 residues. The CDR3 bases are TGTGCCAGCAGCCCTACAGGGTCGGGGTACCAAGAGACCCAGTACTTC. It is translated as CASSPTGSGYQETQYF.

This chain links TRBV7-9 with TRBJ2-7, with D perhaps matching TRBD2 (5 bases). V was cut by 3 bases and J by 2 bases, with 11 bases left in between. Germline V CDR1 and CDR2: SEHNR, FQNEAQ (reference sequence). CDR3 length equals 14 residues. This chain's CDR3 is CASSFRGMTYEQYF. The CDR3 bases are TGTGCCAGCAGCTTTCGAGGGATGACCTACGAGCAGTACTTC. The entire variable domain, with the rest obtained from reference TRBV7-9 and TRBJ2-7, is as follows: DTGVSQNPRHKITKRGQNVTFRCDPISEHNRLYWYRQTLGQGPEFLTYFQNEAQLEKSRLLSDRFSAERPKGSFSTLEIQRTEQGDSAMYLCASSFRGMTYEQYFGPGTRLTVT.

CDR3 coding DNA: TGTGCCAGCAGCCGTGGACAGGGATTCACCGGGGAGCTGTTTTTT. Its protein product is CASSRGQGFTGELFF. The rearrangement joins TRBV5-5 to TRBJ2-2; TRBD1 matches 8 bases. The V gene's germline CDR1 is SGHKS and CDR2 YYEKEE (reference sequence). V gave up 4 bases and J gave up 4 bases; unmatched junction bases: 6. The CDR3 has 15 amino acids.

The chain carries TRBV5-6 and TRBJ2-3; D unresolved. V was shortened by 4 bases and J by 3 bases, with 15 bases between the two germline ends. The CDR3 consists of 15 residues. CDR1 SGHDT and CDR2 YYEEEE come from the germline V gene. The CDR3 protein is CASSAVRAGTDTQYF. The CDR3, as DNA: TGTGCCAGCAGCGCGGTACGCGCCGGGACAGATACGCAGTATTTT.

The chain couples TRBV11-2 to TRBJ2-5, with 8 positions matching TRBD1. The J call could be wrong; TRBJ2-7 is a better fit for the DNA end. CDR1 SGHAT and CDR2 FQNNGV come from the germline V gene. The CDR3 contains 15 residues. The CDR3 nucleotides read TGTGCCAGCAGCTTAGGGGACAGGTCATCCTACGAGCAGTACTTC. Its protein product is CASSLGDRSSYEQYF.

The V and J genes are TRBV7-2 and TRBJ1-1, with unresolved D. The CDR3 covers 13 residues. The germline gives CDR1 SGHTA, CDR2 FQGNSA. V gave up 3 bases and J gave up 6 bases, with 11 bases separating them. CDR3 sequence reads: CASSLNQEAEAFF. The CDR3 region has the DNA TGTGCCAGCAGCTTGAACCAGGAGGCTGAAGCTTTCTTT.

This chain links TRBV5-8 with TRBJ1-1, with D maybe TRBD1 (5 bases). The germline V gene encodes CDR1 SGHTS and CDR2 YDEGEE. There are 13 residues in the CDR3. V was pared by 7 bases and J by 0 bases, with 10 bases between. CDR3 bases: TGTGCCAGCCGGGGGGTCATGAACACTGAAGCTTTCTTT. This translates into CASRGVMNTEAFF.

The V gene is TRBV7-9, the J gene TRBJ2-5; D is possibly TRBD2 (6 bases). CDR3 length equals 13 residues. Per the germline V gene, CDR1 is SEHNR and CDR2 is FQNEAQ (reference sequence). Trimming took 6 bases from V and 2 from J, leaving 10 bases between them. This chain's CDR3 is CASRGGAQETQYF. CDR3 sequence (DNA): TGTGCCAGCAGGGGCGGGGCTCAAGAGACCCAGTACTTC.

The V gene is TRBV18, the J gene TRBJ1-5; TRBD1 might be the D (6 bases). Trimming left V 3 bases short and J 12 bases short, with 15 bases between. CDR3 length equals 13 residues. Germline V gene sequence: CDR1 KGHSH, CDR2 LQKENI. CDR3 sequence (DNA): TGTGCCAGCTCACCGACGGACAGTGAGGACCAGCATTTT. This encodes CASSPTDSEDQHF.